This TCR beta chain was observed in a study of blood T cell repertoires in COVID-19 (TCRdb year 2020). Looking at the study overall: The collaborator samples originated in the United States, Italy and Spain and spanned the acute and convalescent phases of COVID-19. The repertoires were released in a freely available public database intended as a resource for research on the immune response to SARS-CoV-2. A de-identified subject ID, COVID-19 status, age in years and sex were almost always included in the sample metadata. The dataset comprised deeply sampled blood TCRbeta repertoires from subjects exposed to, actively infected with, or recovered from COVID-19. Where HLA class I and class II types were available, the types were taken from metadata supplied by the sample provider, not from assay-based typing. The prospective study material was composed of cDNA or gDNA derived from T cells, B-cell-depleted T cells, or PBMCs. The samples were drawn from the first 160 participants of the ongoing ImmuneRACE study and from over 950 subjects provided by 6 global collaborators. What the authors observed across the whole study: How much clinical and demographic metadata was included differed by source and by participant, and the metadata was provided uncurated.

For CDR1 and CDR2, the germline V gene lists MNHNS and SASEGT. From cysteine to phenylalanine, the CDR3 is 11 amino acids long. Kept here is only the CDR3 DNA, which spans 33 bases and is read in frame from base 1. V was cut back by 1 base and J by 12 bases, leaving a gap of 10 bases between them. On this clone itself: Its antigen has not been determined. It has no much larger one-base neighbor in the sample; base qualities were not kept.

Whole blood was collected in K2EDTA tubes by collaborating institutions according to the institutions' own protocols. Collaborator samples were shipped for TCRbeta analysis as frozen whole blood, isolated PBMCs, or DNA extracted from either sample type. The immunoSEQ Assay, a bias-controlled multiplex PCR, was used to amplify TCRbeta CDR3 regions from genomic DNA. In the authors' own workflow: Nucleated cell counts per sample were estimated from amplification of reference gene primers within the assay. To quantify the absolute abundance of each unique TCRbeta CDR3 rearrangement, sequence reads were collapsed and filtered. Productive Simpson clonality was computed per sample as the square root of Simpson's diversity index over productive rearrangements. Sourced from immuneACCESS, this table was stored by TCRdb with only in-frame sequences that have V and J called. A share of the clones is absent; for the studies checked, an unresolved V gene accounts for under half, and the remainder has no known explanation. The V and J calls and clone size are taken from that table; D and trimming were inferred from the DNA. The sample table shows around 270,000 clones, and around 89% are seen once. The top ten constitute roughly 5% of the sample.

The sample consisted of peripheral blood. The chain couples TRBV6-1 to TRBJ2-7; the D segment could be TRBD1, given 5 matching bases. The TCR was taken from a middle-aged man with acute or convalescent COVID-19. CDR3 loop: CASSEGGRGYF. The DNA reads TGTGCCAGCAGTGAAGGGGGAAGGGGGTACTTC.